This T cell receptor beta chain was profiled in a study of blood T cell repertoires in COVID-19. Overall study context: Whether acute or convalescent, the COVID-19 samples came from the United States, Italy and Spain. PBMCs, B-cell-depleted T cells, or T cells provided the cDNA or gDNA that made up the material.

Authors' analysis steps: From reference gene primer amplification, estimates of nucleated cell counts were derived. Profiling relied on immunoSEQ multiplex PCR, and the TCRdb table lists in-frame clones only, not all of them. The V and J calls and clone size are taken from that table; D and trimming were inferred from the DNA. The profile shows 200,000 to 250,000 clones, about four fifths of them singletons. This CDR3 is built from 20 residues. CDR1 and CDR2 from the germline V gene are LGHNT and FRNRAP. Unmatched junction bases numbered 13, after V lost 0 bases and J lost 0 bases. The sequenced material came from peripheral blood. The chain recombines TRBV12-5 with TRBJ1-5; 8 positions agree with TRBD1. The TCR originated in a man aged 25-45 years who had recovered from COVID-19. The CDR3 protein is CASGLVTWAGGAFSNQPQHF. The CDR3 bases are TGTGCTAGTGGTTTGGTTACTTGGGCAGGGGGCGCCTTTAGCAATCAGCCCCAGCATTTT.